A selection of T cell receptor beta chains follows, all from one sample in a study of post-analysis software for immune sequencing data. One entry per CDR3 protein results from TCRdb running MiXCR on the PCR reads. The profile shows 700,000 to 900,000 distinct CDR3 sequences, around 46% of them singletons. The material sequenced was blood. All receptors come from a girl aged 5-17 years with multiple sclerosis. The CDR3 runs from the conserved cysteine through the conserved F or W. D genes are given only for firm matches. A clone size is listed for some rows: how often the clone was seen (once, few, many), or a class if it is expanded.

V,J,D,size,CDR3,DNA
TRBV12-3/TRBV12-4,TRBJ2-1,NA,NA,CASSLLVPTGQGFNEQFF,TGTGCCAGCAGTTTACTAGTACCCACGGGGCAAGGGTTCAATGAGCAGTTCTTC
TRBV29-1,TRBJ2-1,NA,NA,CSGAANSYNEQFF,TGCAGCGGTGCAGCGAACTCCTACAATGAGCAGTTCTTC
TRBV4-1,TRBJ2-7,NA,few,CASSQGEDSTYEQYF,TGCGCCAGCAGCCAAGGAGAGGACAGTACCTACGAGCAGTACTTC
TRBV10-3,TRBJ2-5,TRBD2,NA,CAIRPAGEETQYF,TGTGCCATCAGGCCAGCGGGAGAGGAGACCCAGTACTTC
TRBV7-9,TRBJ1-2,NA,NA,CASSLGNQEGYTF,TGTGCCAGCAGCTTGGGAAACCAGGAGGGCTACACCTTC
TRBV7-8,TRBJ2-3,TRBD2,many,CASSVLAGGTDTQYF,TGTGCCAGCAGCGTTCTAGCGGGAGGGACAGATACGCAGTATTTT
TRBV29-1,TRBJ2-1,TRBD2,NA,CSVEAGLAVYEQFF,TGCAGCGTTGAAGCGGGACTAGCAGTATACGAGCAGTTCTTC
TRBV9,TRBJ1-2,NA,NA,CASSVGAAYGYTF,TGTGCCAGCAGCGTAGGGGCAGCATATGGCTACACCTTC
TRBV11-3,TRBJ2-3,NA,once,CASRRSSTDTQYF,TGTGCCAGCAGGCGCTCTAGCACAGATACGCAGTATTTT
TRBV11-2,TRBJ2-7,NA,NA,CASSLFGASYEQYF,TGTGCCAGCAGCTTATTTGGGGCTTCCTACGAGCAGTACTTC
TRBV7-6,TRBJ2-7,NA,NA,CASSLELAGSYEQYF,TGTGCCAGCAGCTTAGAACTAGCTGGATCCTACGAGCAGTACTTC
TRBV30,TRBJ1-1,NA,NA,CAWSVRGLEAFF,TGTGCCTGGAGTGTACGAGGTCTAGAAGCTTTCTTT
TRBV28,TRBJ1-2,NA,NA,CASSPLRRVLSSFGYTF,TGTGCCAGCAGTCCTCTTCGACGGGTTCTTTCCTCCTTCGGCTACACCTTC
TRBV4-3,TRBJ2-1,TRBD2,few,CASSHIIAGLAGFRSYNEQFF,TGCGCCAGCAGCCATATTATTGCGGGACTAGCGGGTTTCCGCTCCTACAATGAGCAGTTCTTC
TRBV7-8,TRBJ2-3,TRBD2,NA,CASSLGTSGPSTDTQYF,TGTGCCAGCAGCCTAGGGACTAGCGGGCCCAGCACAGATACGCAGTATTTT
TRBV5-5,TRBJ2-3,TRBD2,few,CASTMKSGAFTDTQYF,TGTGCCAGCACCATGAAAAGCGGGGCCTTCACAGATACGCAGTATTTT
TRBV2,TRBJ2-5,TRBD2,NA,CASRAGPYQETQYF,TGTGCCAGCAGAGCGGGACCGTACCAAGAGACCCAGTACTTC
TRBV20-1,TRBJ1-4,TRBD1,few,CSALGQTQATNEKLFF,TGCAGTGCACTGGGACAGACCCAGGCAACTAATGAAAAACTGTTTTTT
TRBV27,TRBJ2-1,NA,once,CASSFNTDNEQFF,TGTGCCAGCAGTTTTAACACCGACAATGAGCAGTTCTTC
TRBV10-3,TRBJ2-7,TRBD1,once,CAISDLSGGSYEQYF,TGTGCCATCAGTGACTTGTCAGGGGGCTCCTACGAGCAGTACTTC
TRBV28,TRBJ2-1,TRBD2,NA,CASSLLREGPYNEQFF,TGTGCCAGCAGTTTATTGCGGGAGGGCCCCTACAATGAGCAGTTCTTC
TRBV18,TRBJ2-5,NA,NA,CASSPLGIETQYF,TGTGCCAGCTCACCCTTGGGAATAGAGACCCAGTACTTC
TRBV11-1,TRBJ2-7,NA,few,CASSHRVSVGEQYF,TGTGCCAGCAGCCACAGGGTCTCCGTCGGCGAGCAGTACTTC
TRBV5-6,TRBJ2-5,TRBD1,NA,CASSTETGSLTQYF,TGTGCCAGCAGCACAGAGACAGGGTCCTTGACCCAGTACTTC
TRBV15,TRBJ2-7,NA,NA,CATSRDRARGWYEQYF,TGTGCCACCAGCAGAGATCGCGCCAGGGGTTGGTACGAGCAGTACTTC
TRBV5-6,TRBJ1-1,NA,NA,CASSYDSEAFF,TGTGCCAGCAGTTATGACAGCGAAGCTTTCTTT
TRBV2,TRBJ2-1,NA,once,CASSAKFF,TGTGCCAGCAGCGCAAAGTTCTTC
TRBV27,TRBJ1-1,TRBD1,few,CASSLRTGTLQEEAFF,TGTGCCAGCAGTTTGAGGACAGGGACTCTACAAGAGGAAGCTTTCTTT
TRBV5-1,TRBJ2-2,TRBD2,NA,CASSFLAGGLAGELFF,TGCGCCAGCAGCTTCTTAGCGGGAGGTCTCGCCGGGGAGCTGTTTTTT
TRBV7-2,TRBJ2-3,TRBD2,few,CASSTTRGGTDTQYF,TGTGCCAGCAGCACAACAAGGGGAGGGACAGATACGCAGTATTTT
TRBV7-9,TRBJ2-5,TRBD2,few,CASSSGLAEIQETQYF,TGTGCCAGCAGCAGTGGACTAGCGGAAATACAAGAGACCCAGTACTTC
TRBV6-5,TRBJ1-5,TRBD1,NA,CASRLRQGNQPQHF,TGTGCCAGCAGGCTAAGACAGGGAAATCAGCCCCAGCATTTT
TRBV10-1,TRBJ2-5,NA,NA,CASRYRTQYF,TGCGCCAGCAGGTACAGGACCCAGTACTTC
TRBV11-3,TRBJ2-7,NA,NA,CASSLVTGTLSEQYF,TGTGCCAGCAGCTTGGTTACCGGGACCCTTAGCGAGCAGTACTTC
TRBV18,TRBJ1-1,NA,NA,CASSPPNVINMNTEAFF,TGTGCCAGCTCACCACCAAATGTGATAAACATGAACACTGAAGCTTTCTTT
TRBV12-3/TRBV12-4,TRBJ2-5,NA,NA,CASSSGTARETQYF,TGTGCCAGCAGTTCCGGGACGGCCAGGGAGACCCAGTACTTC
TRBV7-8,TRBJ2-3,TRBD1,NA,CASSTRQGADTQYF,TGTGCCAGCAGCACGAGACAGGGGGCAGATACGCAGTATTTT
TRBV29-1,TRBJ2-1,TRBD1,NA,CSTPQGVAYNEQFF,TGCAGCACCCCACAGGGGGTGGCCTACAATGAGCAGTTCTTC
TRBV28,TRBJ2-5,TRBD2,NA,CASSLGGSKTQYF,TGTGCCAGCAGTTTAGGCGGGAGCAAGACCCAGTACTTC
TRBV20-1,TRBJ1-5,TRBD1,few,CSASPTGTGGNQPQHF,TGCAGTGCTAGCCCGACCGGGACAGGGGGCAATCAGCCCCAGCATTTT
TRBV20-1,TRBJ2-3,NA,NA,CSARRPGTDTQYF,TGCAGTGCTAGACGGCCAGGCACAGATACGCAGTATTTT
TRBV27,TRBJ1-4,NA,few,CASSLRPPPREKLFF,TGTGCCAGCAGTTTAAGGCCGCCCCCCCGAGAAAAACTGTTTTTT
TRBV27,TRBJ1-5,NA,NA,CASSLSPGWHQPQHF,TGTGCCAGCAGTTTATCCCCGGGGTGGCATCAGCCCCAGCATTTT
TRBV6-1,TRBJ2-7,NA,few,CASSSREAFYEQYF,TGTGCCAGCAGTTCCCGTGAGGCCTTTTACGAGCAGTACTTC
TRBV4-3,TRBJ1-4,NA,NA,CASSPSGGDEKLFF,TGCGCCAGCAGCCCGTCCGGCGGGGATGAAAAACTGTTTTTT
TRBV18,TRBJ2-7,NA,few,CASSPLAVSSYEQYF,TGTGCCAGCTCACCACTAGCGGTAAGCTCCTACGAGCAGTACTTC
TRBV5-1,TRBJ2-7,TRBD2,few,CASSRSNYSGGSLYEQYF,TGCGCCAGCAGCCGATCAAACTACAGCGGGGGAAGTCTCTACGAGCAGTACTTC
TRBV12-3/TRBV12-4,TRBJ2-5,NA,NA,CASSLRDLNYGQYF,TGTGCCAGCAGTTTAAGGGACTTAAACTACGGGCAGTACTTC
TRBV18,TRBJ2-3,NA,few,CASSPAAGATDTQYF,TGTGCCAGCTCACCCGCGGCAGGGGCGACAGATACGCAGTATTTT
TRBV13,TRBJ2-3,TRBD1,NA,CASSFGQGTPDTQYF,TGTGCCAGCAGCTTCGGACAGGGGACCCCAGATACGCAGTATTTT
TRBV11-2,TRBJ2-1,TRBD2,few,CASSRDPGLAALYNEQFF,TGTGCCAGCTCCAGAGACCCGGGACTAGCGGCCTTATACAATGAGCAGTTCTTC
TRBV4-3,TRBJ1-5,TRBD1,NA,CASSQGAGQRDQPQHF,TGCGCCAGCAGCCAAGGGGCGGGACAGCGAGATCAGCCCCAGCATTTT
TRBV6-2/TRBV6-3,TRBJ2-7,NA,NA,CASSKDWATSYEQYF,TGTGCCAGCAGCAAGGACTGGGCGACCTCCTACGAGCAGTACTTC